This T cell receptor (beta chain) was sequenced during a study of Tregs in tolerant kidney transplant recipients. Study details: Related graft donors supplied nonmyeloablative bone marrow transplants, and mixed chimerism was transient. Study observations and caveats: Antigen-driven expansion was suggested because donor-specific Tregs expanded more than all Tregs in tolerant patients. For some patients, primers changed over time, blocking nucleotide-level comparison.

Per germline, CDR1 MNHEY and CDR2 SMNVEV (reference sequence). There are 17 residues in the CDR3. The V and J ends lost 3 bases and 6 bases, in that order; junction bases with no gene match: 11. Regarding this clone: Antigen specificity is unknown.

Clones were read by immunoSEQ multiplex PCR, and TCRdb kept only the in-frame ones, dropping some. In the table there are 75,000 to 85,000 clones, approximately 89% of which are singletons. Thawed PBMCs were FACS-sorted into unstimulated CD4+CD25+CD127- regulatory T cells, CD4+CD25- non-regulatory cells, CD4 and CD8 cells. This chain uses TRBV27 with TRBJ2-1; 10 bases align to TRBD1. The receptor was isolated from a human donor who received a combined kidney and bone marrow transplant. The source material was Tregs from blood, sampled before the transplant. The DNA for the CDR3 is TGTGCCAGCAGTTTCGACCGCCGGGACAGGGGAGGCAATGAGCAGTTCTTC. As protein: CASSFDRRDRGGNEQFF.